This TCR beta chain derives from a study of naive and memory T cell subsets. Regarding the study as a whole: In naive cells, over 90% of TCR sequences were seen only once. Gini index rose across naive, CM, EM and EMRA in CD4 and CD8. Naive repertoires, especially CD8, held a few larger clonotypes, possibly memory cells re-expressing CD45RA.

CMV status came from CD4+ IFNgamma after overnight CMV lysate stimulation. CDR3 size: 16 residues. Germline CDR1 reads SGHVS; CDR2 reads FQNEAQ. Unmatched junction bases numbered 7, after V lost 1 base and J lost 5 bases. Note on this clonotype: Its cognate antigen is unknown.

Two oligonucleotides, mixed equimolar, formed the beta constant-region primer covering TRBC1 and TRBC2. Ligated cDNA was amplified by four rounds of PCR with nested alpha and beta constant-region primers and SP2. An oligonucleotide with the SP2 primer and a 12-nucleotide UMI was ligated to the cDNA 3' end. A single record per CDR3 protein comes from TCRdb applying MiXCR to the UMI-ligation and nested PCR reads. The data hold under 150,000 distinct CDR3 sequences, with under 25% observed a single time. The source of this sequence is a human donor in good health. V usage is TRBV7-8 and J usage is TRBJ2-7; TRBD2 agrees at 11 bases. Sequencing was done on a sample of naive CD8+ T cells from blood. CDR3 in DNA: TGTGCCAGCAGCTTAGGTAGCGGGAGGGCTCCAAACGAGCAGTACTTC. Its protein is CASSLGSGRAPNEQYF. The full variable domain, its missing parts supplied by reference TRBV7-8 and TRBJ2-7, is GAGVSQSPRYKVAKRGQDVALRCDPISGHVSLFWYQQALGQGPEFLTYFQNEAQLDKSGLPSDRFFAERPEGSVSTLKIQRTQQEDSAVYLCASSLGSGRAPNEQYFGPGTRLTVT.